Shown below are 28 T cell receptor beta chains from a single sample sequenced in a study of CD8 T cells in Susac syndrome. With random hexamers, reverse transcription was performed on 0.5 to 1 ug of RNA. TCRdb recomputed calls from the immunoSEQ multiplex PCR reads with MiXCR, one row per CDR3 protein. The table lists approximately 210,000 distinct CDR3 sequences, 95% of them singletons, with roughly 0.1% in the top ten. The source material was CD4+ T cells from PBMCs. These receptors were obtained from a human donor with multiple sclerosis.

The chain has TRBV20-1 and TRBJ1-5, with TRBD1 as a possible D gene (5 bases). The CDR3 spans 15 residues. From germline, CDR1 is DFQATT and CDR2 SNEGSKA (reference sequence). Trimming removed 6 bases from V and 0 bases from J, with 15 bases in between. DNA for the CDR3: TGCAGTGCGGGACGAGGGGCAGATAGCAATCAGCCCCAGCATTTT. This encodes CSAGRGADSNQPQHF.

The chain uses TRBV3-1 and TRBJ1-2; tentative D call: TRBD1 (5 bases). CDR1 and CDR2 (germline): LGHDT, YNNKEL (reference sequence). The CDR3 extends over 13 amino acids. Trimming stripped 3 bases from V and 10 bases from J, with 15 bases between. The CDR3 is CASSQGPKMDYTF. The DNA of the CDR3 is TGTGCCAGCAGCCAGGGGCCGAAGATGGACTACACCTTC.

This chain links TRBV4-1 with TRBJ1-2, with D possibly matching TRBD1 (5 bases). The CDR3 is made up of 14 amino acids. In germline, CDR1 is MGHRA, CDR2 YSYEKL. The germline V and J ends were trimmed by 1 base and 3 bases, with 9 bases remaining between them. CDR3 in amino acids: CASSQGGSDYGYTF. DNA for the CDR3: TGCGCCAGCAGCCAAGGGGGCAGCGACTATGGCTACACCTTC.

This clonotype was observed once. The V gene is TRBV12-3 or TRBV12-4, the J gene TRBJ2-7, with D possibly being TRBD2 (6 bases). The CDR3 is made up of 17 amino acids. The V gene lost 6 bases and the J gene lost 6 bases, with 27 bases spanning the gap. DNA for the CDR3: TGTGCCAGCAGCCACCTTCGGGTCCCCGGGGGAGTAGGCGAGCAGTACTTC. Protein: CASSHLRVPGGVGEQYF.

The chain combines TRBV27 with TRBJ2-3; D is unresolved. This CDR3 region has 11 residues. Germline V gives CDR1 MNHEY, CDR2 SMNVEV (reference sequence). V lost 5 bases and J 5 bases, leaving 5 bases between the germline ends. The CDR3, as DNA: TGTGCCAGCAGTCACTTAGATACGCAGTATTTT. As protein: CASSHLDTQYF.

The J gene is TRBJ2-7, the V gene TRBV23-1; D gene uncertain. TRBV23-1 is assigned to the ORF class and has an uncertain function. The V end was cut by 2 bases, the J end by 0 bases, with 14 bases between. This CDR3 is built from 16 residues. This chain's CDR3 is CASSQKRFYTSYEQYF. The CDR3 DNA sequence: TGCGCCAGCAGTCAAAAAAGGTTCTATACCTCCTACGAGCAGTACTTC.

The chain combines TRBV6-5 with TRBJ1-2; 7 bases agree with TRBD1. Germline loops: CDR1 MNHEY, CDR2 SVGAGI. The V gene end was trimmed by 7 bases and the J gene end by 8 bases; junction bases not matched to a gene: 16. This CDR3 comprises 15 residues. CDR3 nucleotide sequence: TGTGCCAGCAAACTCACCATGACAGGGACTGGAGGCTACACCTTC. Its protein is CASKLTMTGTGGYTF.

The rearrangement uses TRBV3-1 and TRBJ1-2; 8 nucleotides agree with TRBD1. The germline V gene has CDR1 LGHDT and CDR2 YNNKEL (reference sequence). V lost 3 bases, J lost 8 bases, and 8 bases stayed unmatched. The CDR3 consists of 14 residues. The CDR3 nucleotides read TGTGCCAGCAGCCATCAGGGGGCAGGGGTCGGCTACACCTTC. It translates to CASSHQGAGVGYTF.

The rearrangement joins TRBV5-1 to TRBJ2-5; the D gene is possibly TRBD2 (6 bases). Germline CDR1 SGHRS, CDR2 YFSETQ. This CDR3 contains 15 residues. V dropped 4 bases and J dropped 5 bases, with 18 bases sitting between them. The CDR3 loop is CASSPGTSQRETQYF. The CDR3 DNA reads as TGCGCCAGCAGCCCCGGGACTTCCCAGAGGGAGACCCAGTACTTC.

The chain employs TRBV3-1 and TRBJ1-2; 11 bases map to TRBD1. This CDR3 region has 15 residues. Germline lookup yields CDR1 LGHDT and CDR2 YNNKEL (reference sequence). V lost 4 bases, J lost 4 bases, and 5 bases stayed unmatched. CDR3: CASSPRTGGAYGYTF. CDR3 nucleotide sequence: TGTGCCAGCAGCCCCCGGACAGGGGGCGCCTATGGCTACACCTTC.

V gene TRBV5-1 combines with J gene TRBJ2-1, with TRBD2 matching 9 bases. The CDR3 covers 16 residues. Per the germline V gene, CDR1 is SGHRS and CDR2 is YFSETQ. With 1 base clipped from V and 4 bases from J, the junction kept 6 bases outside the gene matches. CDR3 amino acids: CASSLTAGGPYNEQFF. The DNA for the CDR3 is TGCGCCAGCAGCTTGACCGCGGGAGGGCCGTACAATGAGCAGTTCTTC.

The chain has TRBV4-2 and TRBJ2-3; 9 nucleotides line up with TRBD2. J lost 0 bases, V lost 0 bases, and 4 bases had no gene match. Germline CDR1 and CDR2: LGHNA and YNFKEQ. This CDR3 contains 17 residues. The CDR3 sequence: CASSQDPAGGSTDTQYF. CDR3 bases: TGTGCCAGCAGCCAAGATCCAGCGGGAGGAAGCACAGATACGCAGTATTTT.

This chain connects TRBV30 to TRBJ2-7, with a possible D match to TRBD1 (6 bases). The V end was cut by 5 bases, the J end by 5 bases, with 13 bases between. Per germline, CDR1 GTSNPN and CDR2 SVGIG (reference sequence). The CDR3 totals 12 residues. The DNA for the CDR3 is TGTGCCTGGCAACAGGGTGGGAACGAGCAGTACTTC. Translation: CAWQQGGNEQYF.

The chain recombines TRBV11-3 with TRBJ2-3; D possibly corresponds to TRBD1 (6 bases). CDR1 SGHNT and CDR2 YENEEA come from the germline V gene. The CDR3 runs 13 residues. Trimming took 5 bases from V and 3 from J, leaving 9 bases between them. CDR3 protein: CASSAQGTDTQYF. In DNA form, the CDR3 reads TGTGCCAGCAGCGCACAGGGAACAGATACGCAGTATTTT.

This clonotype appeared a few times. The chain couples TRBV24-1 to TRBJ2-3, with D perhaps being TRBD1 or TRBD2 (5 bases each). Germline CDR1 reads KGHDR; CDR2 reads SFDVKD. Trimming stripped 11 bases from V and 6 bases from J, with 11 bases between. This CDR3 region has 11 residues. CDR3 DNA: TGTGCCAGCTCCGAGGGGGATACGCAGTATTTT. Amino acids: CASSEGDTQYF.

This clonotype was counted a few times. The V gene is TRBV20-1, the J gene TRBJ2-1; 9 bases line up with TRBD2. Germline CDR1 is DFQATT and CDR2 is SNEGSKA (reference sequence). Trimming cost V 3 bases and J 1 base; bases outside gene matches: 1. This CDR3 spans 14 amino acids. In nucleotides, the CDR3 is TGCAGTGCTAGGAGCGGGGGGTCCTACAATGAGCAGTTCTTC. It is translated as CSARSGGSYNEQFF.

V usage is TRBV3-1 and J usage is TRBJ2-3; 7 positions match TRBD2. Germline V lookup: CDR1 LGHDT, CDR2 YNNKEL (reference sequence). V dropped 3 bases and J dropped 4; count of bases not matched to a gene: 1. The CDR3 contains 13 residues. CDR3 DNA sequence: TGTGCCAGCAGCCAGGGAGGGCCAGATACGCAGTATTTT. Its protein product is CASSQGGPDTQYF.

Comments on this clonotype: At one end, the junction sequence differs from germline, possibly due to a read error. The chain employs TRBV7-7 and TRBJ2-5, with 9 bases aligning to TRBD1. CDR3 length: 15 amino acids. CDR1 and CDR2 from the germline V gene are SSHAT and FNYEAQ (reference sequence). The CDR3 DNA sequence: TGTGCTAGCAGCTTAGGAACAGGGGGCGCCGAGACCCAGTACTTC. It codes for CASSLGTGGAETQYF.

V gene TRBV24-1 combines with J gene TRBJ2-1, with D tentatively TRBD1 (6 bases). Germline CDR1 reads KGHDR; CDR2 reads SFDVKD. Trimming removed 6 bases at V and 4 bases at J, with 9 bases between. The CDR3 covers 13 residues. Here the CDR3 DNA reads TGTGCCACCAGTCAGGGGCCGTACAATGAGCAGTTCTTC. It yields the protein CATSQGPYNEQFF.

V usage is TRBV14 and J usage is TRBJ2-1, with 10 bases matching TRBD2. V was clipped by 0 bases and J by 0 bases; unmatched bases: 8. The CDR3 is made up of 19 amino acids. Germline CDR1 reads SGHDN; CDR2 reads FVKESK. CDR3 region: CASSQEARTSGYSYNEQFF. For the CDR3, the DNA is TGTGCCAGCAGCCAAGAAGCTAGGACTAGCGGTTACTCCTACAATGAGCAGTTCTTC.

This chain uses TRBV12-3 or TRBV12-4 with TRBJ2-5; tentatively, D is TRBD1 (6 bases). The CDR3 has 12 residues. Trimming left V 7 bases short and J 5 bases short, with 11 bases between. CDR3 loop: CASMTGYETQYF. The CDR3 bases are TGTGCCAGCATGACAGGTTACGAGACCCAGTACTTC.

The rearrangement uses TRBV20-1 and TRBJ2-1, with unresolved D. This CDR3 is built from 11 residues. The V and J ends lost 2 bases and 7 bases respectively, with 6 bases between them. The germline V gene encodes CDR1 DFQATT and CDR2 SNEGSKA (reference sequence). The CDR3 loop reads CSARLQNEQFF. DNA of the CDR3: TGCAGTGCTAGACTTCAGAATGAGCAGTTCTTC.

J is TRBJ1-2 and V is TRBV27; D call uncertain. V was cut by 5 bases and J by 6 bases, with 13 bases left in between. The CDR3 runs 13 residues. Germline CDR1 and CDR2: MNHEY and SMNVEV (reference sequence). CDR3 DNA: TGTGCCAGCAGTCCTCGGTGGGGAAATGGCTACACCTTC. Protein: CASSPRWGNGYTF.

This clonotype was found once. The chain joins TRBV28 to TRBJ2-1, with D tentatively TRBD2 (5 bases). Looked up from germline, CDR1 is MDHEN and CDR2 is SYDVKM. V lost 5 bases to trimming and J lost 2 bases, with 19 bases between them. The length of the CDR3 is 17 residues. The CDR3 DNA follows: TGTGCCAGCAGTCGCCCCCTCACTAGTAGCGCCTACAATGAGCAGTTCTTC. Protein sequence: CASSRPLTSSAYNEQFF.

J is TRBJ2-5 and V is TRBV3-1; 10 positions agree with TRBD2. This CDR3 region has 16 residues. The ends lost 6 bases at V and 6 bases at J; junction bases unmatched: 13. The germline V gene has CDR1 LGHDT and CDR2 YNNKEL (reference sequence). CDR3 nucleotide sequence: TGTGCCAGCAGTCCCAAGGATAGCGGGGGGCGGAAGACCCAGTACTTC. Protein sequence: CASSPKDSGGRKTQYF.

This clonotype was picked up one time. The chain is built from TRBV30 and TRBJ2-6; tentative D call: TRBD2 (5 bases). V gave up 4 bases and J gave up 5 bases, with 9 bases separating them. The CDR3 is 13 residues long. Germline loops: CDR1 GTSNPN, CDR2 SVGIG (reference sequence). CDR3 nucleotides: TGTGCCTGGAACGGGGAAAGGGCCAACGTCCTGACTTTC. Its protein is CAWNGERANVLTF.

The chain combines TRBV29-1 with TRBJ1-5, with 9 positions matching TRBD1. Per germline, CDR1 SQVTM and CDR2 ANQGSEA. The V and J ends lost 5 bases and 4 bases, in that order; junction bases with no gene match: 15. The CDR3 runs to 17 residues. This CDR3 reads CSVRQLYRDRVNQPQHF. Written as DNA, the CDR3 is TGCAGCGTTAGGCAACTATACCGGGACAGGGTTAATCAGCCCCAGCATTTT.

V gene TRBV7-2 combines with J gene TRBJ2-4; 9 bases agree with TRBD1. Germline V gives CDR1 SGHTA, CDR2 FQGNSA. V lost 3 bases, J lost 4 bases, and 4 bases stayed unmatched. The CDR3 length is 15 residues. CDR3 protein: CASSFRTGAKNIQYF. CDR3 DNA: TGTGCCAGCAGCTTTAGGACAGGGGCTAAAAACATTCAGTACTTC.